The present entry profiles one T cell receptor beta chain with its context. The data were obtained in a study of T cell changes during pregnancy in multiple sclerosis. Assay used: immunoSEQ multiplex PCR; TCRdb lists only in-frame clones, some missing. The table shows under 85,000 clones, with 90% occurring only once. This sequence was found in a female donor with multiple sclerosis, enrolled in a pregnancy study. The sample in question was peripheral blood, obtained in the third trimester of pregnancy.

The DNA of the CDR3 is TGCGCCAGCAGCCAAGATAGAGGGGACAGGGGGGAAAAGTACTTC. Its protein product is CASSQDRGDRGEKYF. V and J are TRBV4-3 and TRBJ2-7; 11 bases match TRBD1. After removal of 0 bases from V and 11 bases from J, the junction contained 9 bases not matched to a gene. Germline CDR1 is LGHNA and CDR2 is YSLEER. The CDR3 extends over 15 amino acids.